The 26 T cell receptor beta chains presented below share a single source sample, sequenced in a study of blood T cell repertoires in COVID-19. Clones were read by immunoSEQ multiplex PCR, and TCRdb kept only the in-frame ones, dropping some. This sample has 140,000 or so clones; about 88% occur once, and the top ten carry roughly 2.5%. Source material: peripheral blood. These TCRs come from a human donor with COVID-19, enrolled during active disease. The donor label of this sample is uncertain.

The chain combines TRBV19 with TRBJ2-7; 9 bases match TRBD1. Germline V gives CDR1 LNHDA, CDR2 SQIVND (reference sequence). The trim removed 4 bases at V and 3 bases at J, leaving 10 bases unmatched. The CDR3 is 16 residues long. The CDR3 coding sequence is TGTGCCAGTAGTACCACGGGACAGGGAGGACTCTACGAGCAGTACTTC. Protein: CASSTTGQGGLYEQYF. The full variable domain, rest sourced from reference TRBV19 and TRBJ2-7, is DGGITQSPKYLFRKEGQNVTLSCEQNLNHDAMYWYRQDPGQGLRLIYYSQIVNDFQKGDIAEGYSVSREKKESFPLTVTSAQKNPTAFYLCASSTTGQGGLYEQYFGPGTRLTVT.

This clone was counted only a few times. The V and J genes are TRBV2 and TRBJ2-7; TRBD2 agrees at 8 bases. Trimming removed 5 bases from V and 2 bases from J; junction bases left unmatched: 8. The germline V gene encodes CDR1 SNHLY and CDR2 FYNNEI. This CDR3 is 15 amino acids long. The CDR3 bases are TGTGCCAGCAGTAGCGGGAGCGCGAAGCCCTACGAGCAGTACTTC. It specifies CASSSGSAKPYEQYF.

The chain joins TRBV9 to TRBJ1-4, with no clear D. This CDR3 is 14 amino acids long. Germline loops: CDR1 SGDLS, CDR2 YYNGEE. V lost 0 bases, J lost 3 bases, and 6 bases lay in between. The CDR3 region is CASSVGGANEKLFF. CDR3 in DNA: TGTGCCAGCAGCGTAGGCGGAGCTAATGAAAAACTGTTTTTT.

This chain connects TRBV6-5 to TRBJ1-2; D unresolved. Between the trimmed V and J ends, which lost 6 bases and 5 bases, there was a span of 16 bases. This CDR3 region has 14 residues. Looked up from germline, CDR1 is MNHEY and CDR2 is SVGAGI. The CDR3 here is CASRHSGSAYGYTF. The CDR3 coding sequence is TGTGCCAGCAGACACTCGGGGAGCGCTTATGGCTACACCTTC.

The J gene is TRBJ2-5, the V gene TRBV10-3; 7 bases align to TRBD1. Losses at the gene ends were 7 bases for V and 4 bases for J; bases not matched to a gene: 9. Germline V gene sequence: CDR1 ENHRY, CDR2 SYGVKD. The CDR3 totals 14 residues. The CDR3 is CAITSDRAAETQYF. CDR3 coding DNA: TGTGCCATCACCAGCGACAGGGCAGCAGAGACCCAGTACTTC.

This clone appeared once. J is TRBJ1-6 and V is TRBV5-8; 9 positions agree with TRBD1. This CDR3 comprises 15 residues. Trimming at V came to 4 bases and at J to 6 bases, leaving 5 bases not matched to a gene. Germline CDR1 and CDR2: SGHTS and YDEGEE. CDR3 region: CASSARTGVNSPLHF. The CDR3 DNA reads TGTGCCAGCAGCGCGAGGACAGGGGTTAATTCACCCCTCCACTTT.

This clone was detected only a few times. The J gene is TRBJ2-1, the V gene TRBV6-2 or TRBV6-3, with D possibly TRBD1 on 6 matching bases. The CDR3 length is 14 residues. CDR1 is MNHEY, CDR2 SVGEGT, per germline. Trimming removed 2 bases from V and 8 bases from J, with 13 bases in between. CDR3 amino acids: CASSYNSGVYEQFF. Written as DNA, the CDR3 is TGTGCCAGCAGTTACAACTCAGGGGTCTATGAGCAGTTCTTC.

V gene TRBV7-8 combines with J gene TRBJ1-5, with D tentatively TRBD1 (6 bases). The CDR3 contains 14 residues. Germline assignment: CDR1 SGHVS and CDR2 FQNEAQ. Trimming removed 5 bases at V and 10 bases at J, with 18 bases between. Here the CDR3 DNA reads TGTGCCAGCAGCCCTATGGACAGAAATGGTCCCCAGCATTTT. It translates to CASSPMDRNGPQHF.

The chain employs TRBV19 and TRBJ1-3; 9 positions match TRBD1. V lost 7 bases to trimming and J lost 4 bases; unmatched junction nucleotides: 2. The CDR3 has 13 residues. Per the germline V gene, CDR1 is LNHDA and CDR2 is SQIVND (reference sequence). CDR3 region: CASTGTGGNTIYF. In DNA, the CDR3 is TGTGCCAGTACCGGGACAGGGGGAAACACCATATATTTT.

CDR3 nucleotides: TGTGCCAGCAGCCCCCGGGGGGTGGTCACTGAAGCTTTCTTT. Protein: CASSPRGVVTEAFF. The J gene is TRBJ1-1, the V gene TRBV16, with D tentatively TRBD1 (5 bases). This CDR3 spans 14 amino acids. Germline V gene sequence: CDR1 KGHSY, CDR2 FQNENV. V lost 4 bases, J lost 4 bases, and 13 bases lay in between.

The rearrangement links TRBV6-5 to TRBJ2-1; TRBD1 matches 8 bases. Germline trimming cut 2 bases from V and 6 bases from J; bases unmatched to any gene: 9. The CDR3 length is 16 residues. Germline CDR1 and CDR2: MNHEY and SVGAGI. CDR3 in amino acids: CASSYRDRGPRNEQFF. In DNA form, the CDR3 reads TGTGCCAGCAGTTACCGCGACAGGGGACCCCGCAATGAGCAGTTCTTC.

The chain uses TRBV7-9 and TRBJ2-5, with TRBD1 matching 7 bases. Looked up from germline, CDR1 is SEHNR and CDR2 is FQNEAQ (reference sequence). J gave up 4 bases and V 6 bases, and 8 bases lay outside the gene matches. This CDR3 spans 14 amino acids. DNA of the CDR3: TGTGCCAGCAGTTCTACAGGGGTCCCAGAGACCCAGTACTTC. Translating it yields CASSSTGVPETQYF.

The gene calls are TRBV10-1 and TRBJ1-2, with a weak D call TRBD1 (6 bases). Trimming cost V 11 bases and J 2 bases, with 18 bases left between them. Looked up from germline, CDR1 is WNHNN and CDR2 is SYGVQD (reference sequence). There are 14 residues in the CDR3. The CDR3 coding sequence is TGCGCCTGCATCGGTGACAGGAGGAACTATGGCTACACCTTC. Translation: CACIGDRRNYGYTF.

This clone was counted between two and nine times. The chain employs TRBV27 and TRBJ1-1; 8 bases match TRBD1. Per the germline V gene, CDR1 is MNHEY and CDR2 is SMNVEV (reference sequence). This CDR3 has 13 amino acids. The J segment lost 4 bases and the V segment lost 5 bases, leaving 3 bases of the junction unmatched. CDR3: CASSRQGRTEAFF. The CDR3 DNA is TGTGCCAGCAGTCGACAGGGGCGCACTGAAGCTTTCTTT.

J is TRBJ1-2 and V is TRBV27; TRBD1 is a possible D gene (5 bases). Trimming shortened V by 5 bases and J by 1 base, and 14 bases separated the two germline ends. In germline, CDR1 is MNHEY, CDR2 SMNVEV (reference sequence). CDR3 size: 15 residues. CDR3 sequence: CASSVTGYFNYGYTF. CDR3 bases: TGTGCCAGCAGTGTCACAGGTTATTTTAACTATGGCTACACCTTC.

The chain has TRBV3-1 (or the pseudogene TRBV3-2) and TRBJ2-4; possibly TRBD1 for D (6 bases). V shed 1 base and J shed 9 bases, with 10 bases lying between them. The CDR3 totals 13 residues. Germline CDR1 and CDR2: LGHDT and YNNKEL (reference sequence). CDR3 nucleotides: TGTGCCAGCAGCCAAGGGCCCAGGGGCATTCAGTACTTC. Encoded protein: CASSQGPRGIQYF.

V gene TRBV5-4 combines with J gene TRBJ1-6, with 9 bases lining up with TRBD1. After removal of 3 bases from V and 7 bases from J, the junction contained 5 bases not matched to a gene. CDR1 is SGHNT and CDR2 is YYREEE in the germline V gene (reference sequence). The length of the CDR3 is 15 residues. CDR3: CASSSRQGENSPLHF. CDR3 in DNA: TGTGCCAGCAGCTCCCGACAGGGGGAAAATTCACCCCTCCACTTT.

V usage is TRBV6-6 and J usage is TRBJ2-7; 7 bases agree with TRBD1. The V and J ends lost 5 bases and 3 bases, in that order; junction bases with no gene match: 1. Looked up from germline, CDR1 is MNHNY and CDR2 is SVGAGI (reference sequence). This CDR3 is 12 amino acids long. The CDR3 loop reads CASSGTDYEQYF. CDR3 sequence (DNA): TGTGCCAGCAGTGGGACAGACTACGAGCAGTACTTC.

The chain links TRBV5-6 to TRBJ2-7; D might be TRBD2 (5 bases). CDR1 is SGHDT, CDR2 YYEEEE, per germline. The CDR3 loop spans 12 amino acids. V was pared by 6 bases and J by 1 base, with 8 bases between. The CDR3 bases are TGTGCCAGCACCCGGGAATCCTACGAGCAGTACTTC. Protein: CASTRESYEQYF.

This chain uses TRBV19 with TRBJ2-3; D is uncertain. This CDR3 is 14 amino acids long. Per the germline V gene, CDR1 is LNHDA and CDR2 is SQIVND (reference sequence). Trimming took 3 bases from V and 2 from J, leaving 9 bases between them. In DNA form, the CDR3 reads TGTGCCAGTAGTATGGTGACTTCCACAGATACGCAGTATTTT. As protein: CASSMVTSTDTQYF.

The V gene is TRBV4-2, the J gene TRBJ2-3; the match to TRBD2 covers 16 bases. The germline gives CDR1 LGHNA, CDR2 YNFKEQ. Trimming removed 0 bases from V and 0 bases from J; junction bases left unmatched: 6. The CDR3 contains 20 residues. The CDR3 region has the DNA TGTGCCAGCAGCCAAGAGCCGGGACTAGCGGGAGGGGTGAGCACAGATACGCAGTATTTT. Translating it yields CASSQEPGLAGGVSTDTQYF.

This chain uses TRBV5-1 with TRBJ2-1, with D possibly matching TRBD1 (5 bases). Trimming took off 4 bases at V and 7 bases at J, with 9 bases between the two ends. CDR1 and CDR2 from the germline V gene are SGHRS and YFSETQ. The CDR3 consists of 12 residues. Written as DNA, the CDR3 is TGCGCCAGCAGCAACCAGGGAAATGAGCAGTTCTTC. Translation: CASSNQGNEQFF.

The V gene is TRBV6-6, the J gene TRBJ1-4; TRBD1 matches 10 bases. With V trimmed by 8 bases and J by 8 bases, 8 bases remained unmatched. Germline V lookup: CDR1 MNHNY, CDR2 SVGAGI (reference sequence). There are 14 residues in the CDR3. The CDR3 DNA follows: TGTGCCAGCGGAGGGACAGGGGCCGGGGAAAAACTGTTTTTT. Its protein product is CASGGTGAGEKLFF.

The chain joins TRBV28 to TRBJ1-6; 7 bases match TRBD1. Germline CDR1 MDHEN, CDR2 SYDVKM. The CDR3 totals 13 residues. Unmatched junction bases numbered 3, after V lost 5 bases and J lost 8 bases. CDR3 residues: CASSTGADSPLHF. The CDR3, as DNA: TGTGCCAGCAGTACAGGGGCGGATTCACCCCTCCACTTT.

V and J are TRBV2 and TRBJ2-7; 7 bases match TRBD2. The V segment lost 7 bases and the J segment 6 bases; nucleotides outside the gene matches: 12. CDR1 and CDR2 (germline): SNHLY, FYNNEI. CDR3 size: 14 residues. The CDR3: CASMPGLETREQYF. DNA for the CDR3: TGTGCCAGCATGCCCGGACTAGAGACCCGCGAGCAGTACTTC. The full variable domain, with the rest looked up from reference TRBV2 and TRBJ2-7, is EPEVTQTPSHQVTQMGQEVILRCVPISNHLYFYWYRQILGQKVEFLVSFYNNEISEKSEIFDDQFSVERPDGSNFTLKIRSTKLEDSAMYFCASMPGLETREQYFGPGTRLTVT.

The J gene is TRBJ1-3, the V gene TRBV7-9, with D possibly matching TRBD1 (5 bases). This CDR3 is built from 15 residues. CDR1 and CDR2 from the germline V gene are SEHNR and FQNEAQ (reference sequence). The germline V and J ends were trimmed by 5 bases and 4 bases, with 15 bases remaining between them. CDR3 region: CASSAMWGEGNTIYF. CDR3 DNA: TGTGCCAGCAGCGCCATGTGGGGGGAGGGAAACACCATATATTTT.